The 24 T cell receptor beta chains in this list originate from one sample, sequenced in a study of neoadjuvant anti-PD-1 for oral cavity cancer (dated by TCRdb to about 2021). The sample's time point label, decoded: after neoadjuvant nivolumab, at surgical resection. Library preparation used the immunoSEQ multiplex PCR assay. TCRdb re-hosts the immuneACCESS table, in-frame sequences only. Its copies lack some clones; in the studies checked, an unresolved V gene accounts for under half of them, and the cause for the rest is not known. This sample is represented by roughly 5,800 clones; around 50% of them were singletons. The ten largest make up roughly 7.6% of the sample. The source was tumor tissue, collected after nivolumab (anti-PD-1) treatment. The receptors shown here come from a person aged 40 to 85 with oral cavity squamous cell carcinoma.

There are a few counts of this clone. This rearrangement joins TRBV5-4 to TRBJ1-1, with TRBD1 matching over 8 bases. V dropped 2 bases and J dropped 5; count of bases not matched to a gene: 2. Germline V gene lookup returns CDR1 SGHNT and CDR2 YYREEE (reference sequence). CDR3 length: 13 residues. CDR3 DNA sequence: TGTGCCAGCAGCTTAACAGGGGGAACTGAAGCTTTCTTT. Amino acids: CASSLTGGTEAFF.

V gene TRBV5-1 combines with J gene TRBJ2-5; D uncertain. This CDR3 is 11 amino acids long. CDR1 is SGHRS, CDR2 YFSETQ, per germline. The germline V and J ends were trimmed by 0 bases and 7 bases, with 4 bases remaining between them. The CDR3 sequence: CASSLDGTQYF. CDR3 nucleotide sequence: TGCGCCAGCAGCTTGGATGGGACCCAGTACTTC.

The chain joins TRBV7-2 to TRBJ2-7; D tentatively fits TRBD1 or TRBD2 (6 bases each). This CDR3 is 14 amino acids long. The germline CDR1 and CDR2 sequences are SGHTA and FQGNSA. Deletions cut 4 bases from V and 6 bases from J, with 16 bases between. The CDR3 region is CASSSTPGAVEQYF. For the CDR3, the DNA is TGTGCCAGCAGCTCCACCCCGGGGGCCGTCGAGCAGTACTTC. Complete variable domain (other parts from reference TRBV7-2 and TRBJ2-7): GAGVSQSPSNKVTEKGKDVELRCDPISGHTALYWYRQSLGQGLEFLIYFQGNSAPDKSGLPSDRFSAERTGGSVSTLTIQRTQQEDSAVYLCASSSTPGAVEQYFGPGTRLTVT.

This sequence joins TRBV5-5 and TRBJ1-2; D may be TRBD1 (5 bases). Per germline, CDR1 SGHKS and CDR2 YYEKEE (reference sequence). The CDR3 consists of 13 residues. Trimming shortened V by 7 bases and J by 4 bases, and 14 bases separated the two germline ends. The CDR3 DNA sequence: TGTGCCAGCGCCCGGCGGCAGGGCTATGGCTACACCTTC. Its translation is CASARRQGYGYTF.

The chain couples TRBV11-1 to TRBJ2-3; 8 bases line up with TRBD2. V was pared by 5 bases and J by 9 bases, with 22 bases of the junction left unmatched. This CDR3 region has 18 residues. Germline V gives CDR1 SGHAT, CDR2 FQDESV (reference sequence). The CDR3 bases are TGTGCCAGCAGCCAAAATTCAGCGGGGGCGGGGGTTGGGAGCACGCAGTATTTT. Amino acids: CASSQNSAGAGVGSTQYF. Variable domain in full (rest from reference TRBV11-1 and TRBJ2-3): EAEVAQSPRYKITEKSQAVAFWCDPISGHATLYWYRQILGQGPELLVQFQDESVVDDSQLPKDRFSAERLKGVDSTLKIQPAELGDSAMYLCASSQNSAGAGVGSTQYFGPGTRLTVL.

CDR3 region: CASSFGDRSYEQYF. The CDR3 DNA reads TGTGCCAGCAGCTTTGGGGACAGATCCTACGAGCAGTACTTC. The chain carries TRBV5-4 and TRBJ2-7; 7 positions match TRBD1. The trim removed 2 bases at V and 1 base at J, leaving 3 bases unmatched. This CDR3 region has 14 residues. CDR1 SGHNT and CDR2 YYREEE come from the germline V gene (reference sequence).

The chain has TRBV27 and TRBJ2-5; 7 nucleotides line up with TRBD1. The ends lost 4 bases at V and 5 bases at J; junction bases unmatched: 10. Germline values: CDR1 MNHEY, CDR2 SMNVEV (reference sequence). The CDR3 spans 15 residues. The CDR3 coding sequence is TGTGCCAGCAGTTCTAGTATCGCCAGGGGGGAGACCCAGTACTTC. It specifies CASSSSIARGETQYF.

CDR3 bases: TGTGCCAGCAGCTCCACCGGCAGCCTCAATCAGCCCCAGCATTTT. Translated, it gives CASSSTGSLNQPQHF. This sequence joins TRBV6-5 and TRBJ1-5; no reliable D call. The CDR3 runs 15 residues. Deletions cut 6 bases from V and 3 bases from J, with 15 bases between. The germline V gene encodes CDR1 MNHEY and CDR2 SVGAGI.

The chain is built from TRBV11-2 and TRBJ2-7, with 12 positions matching TRBD2. Trimming at V came to 2 bases and at J to 4 bases, leaving 9 bases not matched to a gene. Germline CDR1 SGHAT, CDR2 FQNNGV. This CDR3 comprises 17 residues. In nucleotides, the CDR3 is TGTGCCAGCAGCTTAACGACTAGCGGGGGAGGGAGATACGAGCAGTACTTC. Translating it yields CASSLTTSGGGRYEQYF.

The chain links TRBV10-3 to TRBJ2-1; 9 positions agree with TRBD2. Trimming cost V 2 bases and J 4 bases; bases outside gene matches: 3. The CDR3 totals 15 residues. CDR1 and CDR2 (germline): ENHRY, SYGVKD. In DNA form, the CDR3 reads TGTGCCATCAGTGAGAGTAGCGGGAGTTACAATGAGCAGTTCTTC. This sequence encodes CAISESSGSYNEQFF.

Here the CDR3 reads CASSFPLAGGSNEQFF. DNA of the CDR3: TGTGCCAGTAGTTTCCCCCTAGCGGGAGGGTCCAATGAGCAGTTCTTC. The chain recombines TRBV19 with TRBJ2-1; 12 bases map to TRBD2. Per germline, CDR1 LNHDA and CDR2 SQIVND (reference sequence). The V gene end was trimmed by 5 bases and the J gene end by 6 bases; junction bases not matched to a gene: 8. The CDR3 runs to 16 residues.

The rearrangement links TRBV7-9 to TRBJ1-1; D is undetermined. Trimming stripped 1 base from V and 6 bases from J, with 6 bases between. CDR3 size: 12 residues. CDR1 is SEHNR, CDR2 FQNEAQ, per germline (reference sequence). The CDR3 loop is CASSLEFAEAFF. As DNA, the CDR3 is TGTGCCAGCAGCTTAGAATTTGCTGAAGCTTTCTTT.

The sample holds a few counts of this clone. The chain is built from TRBV5-6 and TRBJ1-1; a possible D gene is TRBD1 (6 bases). CDR1 and CDR2 from the germline V gene are SGHDT and YYEEEE. The V gene lost 2 bases and the J gene lost 1 base, with 15 bases spanning the gap. This CDR3 has 16 amino acids. CDR3 protein: CASSFGAGGRNTEAFF. For the CDR3, the DNA is TGTGCCAGCAGCTTTGGGGCGGGGGGCAGGAACACTGAAGCTTTCTTT.

J is TRBJ1-1 and V is TRBV7-3; TRBD1 is a possible D gene (5 bases). Germline V gene lookup returns CDR1 SGHTA and CDR2 FQGTGA. The CDR3 covers 12 residues. With 2 bases removed from V and 7 bases from J, the gap between germline ends came to 8 bases. The CDR3 DNA follows: TGTGCCAGCAGCTTAGCGGGGGGTGAAGCTTTCTTT. Residues: CASSLAGGEAFF.

The chain carries TRBV27 and TRBJ1-4; D gene ambiguous. This CDR3 contains 18 residues. Between the trimmed V and J ends, which lost 4 bases and 3 bases, there was a span of 21 bases. Per germline, CDR1 MNHEY and CDR2 SMNVEV (reference sequence). CDR3 nucleotides: TGTGCCAGCAGTTCCACGTACGTCACTCTCGGGGCTAATGAAAAACTGTTTTTT. It specifies CASSSTYVTLGANEKLFF. Combining the CDR3 with reference TRBV27 and TRBJ1-4 gives the whole variable domain EAQVTQNPRYLITVTGKKLTVTCSQNMNHEYMSWYRQDPGLGLRQIYYSMNVEVTDKGDVPEGYKVSRKEKRNFPLILESPSPNQTSLYFCASSSTYVTLGANEKLFFGSGTQLSVL.

The chain uses TRBV7-6 and TRBJ2-5, with D perhaps matching TRBD1 (6 bases). Trimming removed 0 bases from V and 4 bases from J, with 15 bases in between. Germline values: CDR1 SGHVS, CDR2 FNYEAQ. The CDR3 has 16 residues. Here the CDR3 reads CASSLAVITGTETQYF. CDR3 DNA sequence: TGTGCCAGCAGCTTAGCGGTAATCACAGGGACAGAGACCCAGTACTTC.

The table lists this clone with a few counts. This sequence joins TRBV10-2 and TRBJ1-1; tentative D call: TRBD1 (6 bases). Per the germline V gene, CDR1 is WSHSY and CDR2 is SAAADI. The CDR3 runs to 15 residues. Trimming left V 3 bases short and J 2 bases short, with 13 bases between. The CDR3 spells CASSDLRTVNTEAFF. In nucleotides, the CDR3 is TGCGCCAGCAGTGATCTGAGGACAGTAAACACTGAAGCTTTCTTT.

The V and J genes are TRBV5-4 and TRBJ2-5; 11 bases line up with TRBD2. J lost 2 bases, V lost 4 bases, and 7 bases had no gene match. This CDR3 is built from 16 residues. Germline values: CDR1 SGHNT, CDR2 YYREEE (reference sequence). The CDR3 DNA reads TGTGCCAGCAGCAGGAGACTAGCGGGACTACAAGAGACCCAGTACTTC. Translation: CASSRRLAGLQETQYF.

This clone was seen a few times. The rearrangement links TRBV20-1 to TRBJ1-1; D is possibly TRBD1 (6 bases). The CDR3 spans 11 residues. Per the germline V gene, CDR1 is DFQATT and CDR2 is SNEGSKA (reference sequence). The V gene lost 0 bases and the J gene lost 8 bases, with 7 bases spanning the gap. The CDR3 protein is CSAREDSEAFF. CDR3 nucleotide sequence: TGCAGTGCTAGAGAGGACAGCGAAGCTTTCTTT.

V and J are TRBV2 and TRBJ2-1; no clear D gene. Trimming took off 0 bases at V and 7 bases at J, with 13 bases between the two ends. Germline loops: CDR1 SNHLY, CDR2 FYNNEI. This CDR3 is 15 amino acids long. This chain's CDR3 is CASSEALNRANEQFF. The CDR3 region has the DNA TGTGCCAGCAGTGAAGCGCTGAATAGGGCTAATGAGCAGTTCTTC.

Only one count was recorded for this clone. The chain is built from TRBV9 and TRBJ2-3; a weak D match, TRBD2 (5 bases). Trimming pared 1 base from V and 0 bases from J, leaving 6 bases between. Per germline, CDR1 SGDLS and CDR2 YYNGEE. This CDR3 spans 14 amino acids. CDR3 loop: CASSVLASTDTQYF. The CDR3 DNA follows: TGTGCCAGCAGCGTATTAGCGAGCACAGATACGCAGTATTTT.

This chain links TRBV7-9 with TRBJ2-3; D could derive from TRBD1 or TRBD2 (5 bases each). Germline CDR1 is SEHNR and CDR2 is FQNEAQ (reference sequence). The germline V and J ends were trimmed by 3 bases and 2 bases, with 12 bases remaining between them. This CDR3 region has 15 residues. CDR3 coding DNA: TGTGCCAGCAGCTTCCGGGACCAGTCCACAGATACGCAGTATTTT. Translation: CASSFRDQSTDTQYF.

The gene calls are TRBV5-6 and TRBJ1-1, with TRBD1 matching 8 bases. V lost 4 bases, J lost 3 bases, and 2 bases stayed unmatched. The CDR3 length is 13 residues. In germline, CDR1 is SGHDT, CDR2 YYEEEE. CDR3 coding DNA: TGTGCCAGCAGCCTGGACAGGGACACTGAAGCTTTCTTT. This translates into CASSLDRDTEAFF.

This rearrangement joins TRBV30 to TRBJ2-5, with TRBD2 matching 8 bases. Losses at the gene ends were 4 bases for V and 7 bases for J; bases not matched to a gene: 8. The CDR3 has 13 residues. Germline CDR1 and CDR2: GTSNPN and SVGIG (reference sequence). CDR3 amino acids: CAWTQRERGTQYF. In nucleotides, the CDR3 is TGTGCCTGGACCCAGCGGGAGCGAGGGACCCAGTACTTC.